The 2 T cell receptor beta chains given below trace back to one sample, sequenced in a study of radiotherapy plus CTLA-4 blockade in lung cancer. Data came from immunoSEQ multiplex PCR; TCRdb stores just in-frame clones and leaves some out. The sample lists about 64,000 clones; roughly 76% were seen once. Specimen: peripheral blood, collected from a patient treated with radiotherapy plus ipilimumab. The receptors were gathered from a human donor with non-small cell lung cancer whose response to radiotherapy plus ipilimumab could not be evaluated.

Comments on this clone: One end of the junction varies from germline; a read error may be responsible. V is TRBV20-1 and J is TRBJ1-1; TRBD1 matches 7 bases. The CDR3 loop spans 11 amino acids. Per the germline V gene, CDR1 is DFQATT and CDR2 is SNEGSKA (reference sequence). The CDR3 DNA reads as TGTAGACCACAGGGGTACACTGAAGCTTTCTTT. It translates to CRPQGYTEAFF.

This chain connects TRBV7-3 to TRBJ2-3, with 8 nucleotides matching TRBD2. CDR1 is SGHTA, CDR2 FQGTGA, per germline. This CDR3 region has 17 residues. The J segment lost 1 base and the V segment lost 6 bases, leaving 12 bases of the junction unmatched. For the CDR3, the DNA is TGTGCCAGCAGTCTGGATTCGTTCGGGGGGGGCACAGATACGCAGTATTTT. Protein product: CASSLDSFGGGTDTQYF.